This TCR beta chain was recorded in a study of blood T cells in healthy people across ages. For the second PCR, which ran for about 6 to 11 cycles, a sample-barcoded 5' primer and a J-beta primer mix were used. Template switching added a 12-random-nucleotide identifier to every cDNA molecule. Each of the samples gave a minimum of 2.5 million paired-end reads that contained CDR3. TCRdb fed the 5' RACE reads into MiXCR, producing one record per CDR3 protein. Of roughly 1 million distinct CDR3 sequences in the sample, roughly 24% were seen once. In addition, the sample was reused for a study of T cells of mothers and their children. That source adds: No T cell clones of persistent microchimeric origin were detected.

The sequenced material came from blood. This sequence originates from a girl aged 2-10 years in good health.

CDR3: CASSQVPRGPQETQYF. In nucleotides, the CDR3 is TGTGCCAGCAGCCAAGTACCCCGGGGACCCCAAGAGACCCAGTACTTC. The chain employs TRBV3-1 and TRBJ2-5; D might be TRBD1 or TRBD2, each matching 5 bases. Per germline, CDR1 LGHDT and CDR2 YNNKEL (reference sequence). This CDR3 is 16 amino acids long. With 1 base removed from V and 1 base from J, the gap between germline ends came to 13 bases.